This is a list of T cell receptor beta chains from one sample in a study of human T cells and chemical hapten exposure. One entry per CDR3 protein, called by TCRdb with MiXCR from the RACE reads. The repertoire includes around 300,000 distinct CDR3 sequences, almost 8% of them detected once, and 1.2% sits in the top ten. Source: whole blood, taken in connection with sensitization to the hapten diphenylcyclopropenone (DPC). These receptors all come from a man aged 18 to 30 with alopecia areata. Some clones in this sample may be carry-over from other donors' samples. CDR3s include the opening cysteine and the closing phenylalanine or tryptophan. A D gene is named only where the DNA matches it firmly. Not every row has a clone size; where given, it reads once, few, many or a size class.

TRBV28	TRBJ1-5	15	few	NA	TGTGCCAGCAGTTTATATCGGGGCACCGGGCAGCCCCAGCATTTT	CASSLYRGTGQPQHF
TRBV3-1	TRBJ1-1	15	many	NA	TGTGCCAGCAGCCCTCTAGCAGGAGCCAACACTGAAGCTTTCTTT	CASSPLAGANTEAFF
TRBV29-1	TRBJ2-7	11	few	NA	TGCAGCGCTTCAGGGGCTGACGAGCAGTACTTC	CSASGADEQYF
TRBV6-2/TRBV6-3	TRBJ1-6	16	few	TRBD1	TGTGCCAGCAGCGAACAGGGGGGTTTAAGCCCTTCACCCCTCCACTTT	CASSEQGGLSPSPLHF
TRBV12-3/TRBV12-4	TRBJ2-3	13	NA	TRBD1	TGTGCCAGCAGCCAAACAGGGGATGGTACGCAGTATTTT	CASSQTGDGTQYF
TRBV14	TRBJ2-3	16	few	NA	TGTGCCAGCAGCCAAGGGCGTAGTTTGGTCACAGATACGCAGTATTTT	CASSQGRSLVTDTQYF
TRBV19	TRBJ2-1	11	NA	NA	TGTGCCAGTAGCATTGACTTGGTGCAGTTCTTC	CASSIDLVQFF
TRBV20-1	TRBJ2-3	16	NA	TRBD2	TGCAGTGCTAGAGATGTTACGGGGGGGTGGTCAGATACGCAGTATTTT	CSARDVTGGWSDTQYF
TRBV7-2	TRBJ2-3	15	NA	NA	TGTGCCAGCAGCTTACAGGAACTCCTGGCAGATACGCAGTATTTT	CASSLQELLADTQYF
TRBV12-3/TRBV12-4	TRBJ1-5	15	few	NA	TGTGCCAGCAGTTTTCTGGGGATTACCAATCAGCCCCAGCATTTT	CASSFLGITNQPQHF
TRBV7-8	TRBJ1-5	15	NA	NA	TGTGCCAGCAGCTCAGGCGGAGGGAGCAATCAGCCCCAGCATTTT	CASSSGGGSNQPQHF
TRBV2	TRBJ1-2	12	NA	NA	TGTGCCAGCAGTGTAGAAAGCTATGGCTACACCTTC	CASSVESYGYTF
TRBV7-3	TRBJ2-7	15	many	TRBD1	TGTGCCAGCAGCCTACGGGGACAGGGGGCATACGAGCAGTACTTC	CASSLRGQGAYEQYF
TRBV5-5	TRBJ1-3	15	many	NA	TGTGCCAGCAGCCTAAGTGGTCTCTCTGGAAACACCATATATTTT	CASSLSGLSGNTIYF
TRBV5-1	TRBJ2-7	15	many	NA	TGCGCCAGCAGCTTGGATGCGGGTTCCTTTGTGGAGCAGTACTTC	CASSLDAGSFVEQYF
TRBV9	TRBJ2-3	14	few	NA	TGTGCCAGCAGCGTCGGGCGCCCTCAAGATACGCAGTATTTT	CASSVGRPQDTQYF
TRBV25-1	TRBJ2-3	16	NA	NA	TGTGCCAGCAGTGGACAGGAGGCTACTAGCACAGATACGCAGTATTTT	CASSGQEATSTDTQYF
TRBV28	TRBJ2-5	16	NA	NA	TGTGCCAGCAGTTTATCGGGCGACGGCGTGGCCTCGGCCCAGTACTTC	CASSLSGDGVASAQYF
TRBV6-4	TRBJ1-1	14	few	TRBD1	TGTGCCAGCAGCCTCATCGGGACAGGGCGTGGAGCTTTCTTT	CASSLIGTGRGAFF
TRBV5-5	TRBJ2-7	16	NA	TRBD1	TGTGCCAGCAGCTTATTAGGGACAGGGAGCTCCTACGAGCAGTACTTC	CASSLLGTGSSYEQYF
TRBV4-1	TRBJ2-7	21	few	NA	TGCGCCAGCAGCCCGCCCGTGACAGGGCAGCTCCCGCGGGGGACCACCTACGAGCAGTACTTC	CASSPPVTGQLPRGTTYEQYF
TRBV6-1	TRBJ2-5	15	NA	TRBD2	TGTGCCAGCAGATCGGGCGGGGGGGTCCAGGAGACCCAGTACTTC	CASRSGGGVQETQYF
TRBV20-1	TRBJ2-2	15	few	TRBD1	TGCAGTGCTAGTAGACAGGGCGTGCCCAACGGGGAGCTGTTTTTT	CSASRQGVPNGELFF
TRBV20-1	TRBJ2-5	16	few	TRBD1	TGCAGTGCTAGGACAATCATGGACAGGGACTGGGAGACCCAGTACTTC	CSARTIMDRDWETQYF
TRBV6-1	TRBJ1-5	13	few	NA	TGTGCCAGCAGTGATGCCGCCAATCAGCCCCAGCATTTT	CASSDAANQPQHF
TRBV27	TRBJ2-3	14	many	NA	TGTGCCAGCAGTTTATATGGGCCCACAGATACGCAGTATTTT	CASSLYGPTDTQYF